Each of the 7 T cell receptor beta chains below was sequenced from the same sample in a study of blood T cells in healthy people across ages (dated by TCRdb to between 2015 and 2016). The method was 5' RACE. The sample was run on an Illumina HiSeq 2500. A second PCR of about 6 to 12 cycles was performed with a sample-barcoded 5' primer and a J-beta primer mix. TCRdb applied fastp at Q25 and MiXCR to the public reads, then kept only in-frame beta chains. Merged by CDR3 protein, the rows form single entries marked with the most common genes and DNA. This sample gives fewer than 750,000 distinct CDR3 sequences in total; 45% to 60% of them show up just once. The ten most abundant clones make up about 13% of the sample. The sequencing input was blood. The receptors originated from a woman at least 80 years old in good health.

This clonotype appeared many times. The chain joins TRBV27 to TRBJ2-3; D is tentatively TRBD1 or TRBD2 (5 bases each). There are 17 residues in the CDR3. Trimming removed 0 bases at V and 1 base at J, with 14 bases between. Germline V gene sequence: CDR1 MNHEY, CDR2 SMNVEV (reference sequence). The CDR3 sequence: CASSLSFGRGGTDTQYF. The CDR3 DNA follows: TGTGCCAGCAGTTTATCGTTTGGGAGAGGGGGCACAGATACGCAGTATTTT.

J is TRBJ2-5 and V is TRBV29-1; tentative D call: TRBD1 (6 bases). CDR3 size: 15 residues. Trimming took 3 bases from V and 5 from J, leaving 19 bases between them. The germline CDR1 and CDR2 sequences are SQVTM and ANQGSEA. DNA for the CDR3: TGCAGCGTTGAGGAATACAGGGAAGAGGAGGAGACCCAGTACTTC. As protein: CSVEEYREEEETQYF.

The V and J genes are TRBV6-6 and TRBJ1-2; D not resolved. From germline, CDR1 is MNHNY and CDR2 SVGAGI (reference sequence). V lost 0 bases to trimming and J lost 8 bases, with 19 bases between them. The CDR3 extends over 16 amino acids. The CDR3 DNA reads TGTGCCAGCAGTTACTCGACGTTTCATAGGGATTTAGGCTACACCTTC. Protein sequence: CASSYSTFHRDLGYTF.

With respect to this clonotype: A much bigger clone sits one base away, suggesting this may be a read error. The V gene is TRBV11-2, the J gene TRBJ2-1, with 9 nucleotides matching TRBD1. This CDR3 has 15 residues. Germline V gene sequence: CDR1 SGHAT, CDR2 FQNNGV. The ends lost 1 base at V and 9 bases at J; junction bases unmatched: 7. CDR3 DNA sequence: TGTGCCAGCAGCTTAGGGGGGACAGGGACGGGTGAGCAGTTCTTC. Residues: CASSLGGTGTGEQFF.

This clonotype was detected many times. The rearrangement joins TRBV4-1 to TRBJ2-1; 8 bases align to TRBD2. The CDR3 is made up of 18 amino acids. Germline V lookup: CDR1 MGHRA, CDR2 YSYEKL. V shed 8 bases and J 6 bases; nucleotides not matched to a gene: 21. The CDR3 protein is CASAPHLGTGTRRNEQFF. CDR3 nucleotide sequence: TGCGCCAGCGCCCCCCATCTTGGGACCGGGACTAGGCGCAATGAGCAGTTCTTC.

Comments on this clonotype: A much larger clone lies a single base off, so this may be a read error. This rearrangement joins TRBV28 to TRBJ2-6; the match to TRBD1 covers 8 bases. Germline lookup yields CDR1 MDHEN and CDR2 SYDVKM. J was trimmed by 12 bases and V by 7 bases; bases with no gene match: 11. The CDR3 is 14 residues long. The CDR3 DNA follows: TGTGCCAGCAACTACGTCGGACAGGGTAGCGTCCTGACTTTC. Residues: CASNYVGQGSVLTF.

This clonotype was picked up many times. Being one base from a much bigger clone, this may be a read error. The V and J genes are TRBV6-5 and TRBJ1-2, with 7 positions matching TRBD1. The CDR3 runs to 14 residues. Germline-derived CDR1 and CDR2 are MNHEY and SVGAGI. The CDR3: CASSDSGTAPSYTF. The CDR3, as DNA: TGTGCCAGCAGTGACTCGGGGACAGCCCCAAGCTACACCTTC.